The clone carrying this T cell receptor (beta chain) was observed many times. Its matching antigen is unknown. Time point: newly diagnosed GD, antithyroid drugs for less than 3 months. TCR sequences were obtained from RNA taken from PBMCs. The data stem from a study of regulatory T cells in long-lasting Graves disease. Notes on the study in general: Sharing of public clonotypes was greater in persistent patients (approximately 2,700) than in new patients (around 1,000). Results may be inaccurate due to the small sample size.

With iRepertoire HTBI primers and Arm-PCR of CDR3 regions, TCR beta libraries were built. A single record per CDR3 protein comes from TCRdb applying MiXCR to the multiplex PCR reads. The data contain more than 400,000 distinct CDR3 sequences, 15% to 20% of them seen just once; the ten biggest clones take up about 12%. Separately, the same data were catalogued under a study of T cells in Graves' hyperthyroidism and ophthalmopathy. In that study: Using the HTBI primer set, a first-round RT-PCR was run on the TCR CDR3. Appearing also in blood were most of the thyroid clonotypes expanded above 0.001.

Sequencing was performed on peripheral blood mononuclear cells (PBMCs), taken at new diagnosis, from a patient treated with antithyroid drugs. The TCR comes from a middle-aged man with Graves disease.

The CDR3 loop is CASSSPPVGYEKLFF. CDR3 bases: TGTGCCAGCAGTAGCCCCCCGGTGGGCTATGAAAAACTGTTTTTT. This rearrangement joins TRBV28 to TRBJ1-4; D is uncertain. The CDR3 spans 15 residues. V shed 5 bases and J shed 6 bases, with 16 bases lying between them. Germline assignment: CDR1 MDHEN and CDR2 SYDVKM.